What follows describes a single TCR beta chain. It has no known antigen specificity. No per-base quality is available; no much larger clone lies one base away. This specimen comes from a study of T cell responses to AZD1222 COVID-19 vaccine (dated by TCRdb to about 2021). Regarding the research as a whole: AZD1222 recipients given second doses at about 4 weeks or at about 12 weeks were pooled, since spike-specific TCR depth and breadth were not found to differ between the two schedules. TCR sequencing covered 230 to 250 trial participants: 207 given two doses of AZD1222 and around 26 given two doses of MenACWY control vaccine. Trial participants were enrolled by age into 18-55, 56-69 and 70-plus year subgroups, with around 140, 26 and 57 TCR-sequenced participants respectively. What the research found in general, with its limitations: Reportedly, close to half of the unique spike-specific TCRs recognized epitopes lying outside the regions that are mutated in the B.1.351 and B.1.1.7 variants. Conclusions about previously exposed vaccinees are limited because only six or seven AZD1222 recipients were SARS-CoV-2 seropositive at baseline. The whole spike protein was spanned by vaccine-associated CD4 TCRs, and dominant responses were seen in regions 160-218 and 743-854. Participants were mostly white British and included more females than males, and it was suggested by the authors that clonal diversity may have been underestimated. Because no day 14 peak-response samples were available, repertoires were characterized only after the peak T cell response. The 56-69-year group was small, and its depth increase did not reach significance, likely because of low power. Spike-specific TCR breadth and depth rose significantly after two AZD1222 doses compared with day 0 and with MenACWY recipients.

The CDR3 regions of human TCRbeta chains were analyzed by immunosequencing. The authors processed their data as follows. Repertoire TCRs were checked for matches against a reference library of SARS-CoV-2-specific TCRs that had been generated using the MIRA antigen-specificity platform. Breadth was defined as the fraction of unique TCRs that were SARS-CoV-2-associated, and depth was defined as the fraction of total T cells that were SARS-CoV-2-associated. Using the MIRA data, each spike-specific TCR was mapped to the spike region that the TCR reacts to and placed in a CD4 or CD8 class. Log10-transformed breadth and depth values were compared by one-way ANOVA with Sidak's multiple comparisons tests. Imported from immuneACCESS, the table was reduced by TCRdb to in-frame sequences with V and J called. These copies leave out some clones; in studies compared against another copy, an unresolved V gene accounts for under half, and the cause of the remainder is not known. The V and J calls and clone size are taken from that table; D and trimming were inferred from the DNA. This sample gives roughly 91,000 clones in total; about 85% of them show up just once. 2.9% of the sample is held by the ten biggest clonotypes.

The time point tag for this specimen amounts to: baseline before first vaccination. Vaccinee samples came from UK trials COV001 and COV002, including a single-blind randomized controlled phase 2/3 trial of AZD1222 (ChAdOx1 nCoV-19) in healthy adults. For TCRbeta chain sequencing, PBMC samples were collected from trial participants at day 0 and at day 28 after the second dose. The material sequenced was peripheral blood, taken on day 0 of AZD1222 vaccination. The sequence came from an adult in good health.

For the CDR3, the sequence is CATSDGGTDSETQYF. The nucleotide sequence is given as TGTGCCACCAGTGATGGCGGGACAGATTCGGAGACCCAGTACTTC. The chain joins TRBV24-1 to TRBJ2-5; the D segment could be TRBD1, given 7 matching bases. Inclusive of the bounding cysteine and phenylalanine, the CDR3 is 15 residues long. The sequence is cut down to CDR3 DNA, 45 bases in frame from base 1. V and J are truncated by 3 bases and 5 bases respectively, leaving an intervening sequence of 15 bases. The CDR1 and CDR2 encoded by the germline V gene are KGHDR and SFDVKD.